This T cell receptor (beta chain) emerged from a study of cytomegalovirus exposure and HLA in healthy donors. The CDR3 extends over 16 amino acids. Germline assignment: CDR1 SGHDN and CDR2 FVKESK. The trim removed 5 bases at V and 4 bases at J, leaving 9 bases unmatched. Study findings and constraints: Later on, analysis showed that most CMV-associated TCR beta chains appeared to be HLA-restricted. Later analysis associated a missense DCLRE1C variant with TCR beta V- and J-gene trimming.

Comments on this clone: Its target is not known.

The PCR contained 60 Vbeta and 13 Jbeta primers. TCRdb's table, derived via immunoSEQ multiplex PCR, lists solely in-frame clones and lacks some. The sample has 100,000 to 150,000 clones; about 86% are singletons. The chain is built from TRBV14 and TRBJ2-3; 10 bases map to TRBD1. The specimen sequenced was PBMCs. The origin of this receptor is a man between 18 and 29 years old in good health and CMV-seronegative. DNA for the CDR3: TGTGCCAGCAGCAGGTCCGGGACAGGGGCCTCAGATACGCAGTATTTT. Translation: CASSRSGTGASDTQYF. The full variable domain, in which reference TRBV14 and TRBJ2-3 provide the parts outside the CDR3, is EAGVTQFPSHSVIEKGQTVTLRCDPISGHDNLYWYRRVMGKEIKFLLHFVKESKQDESGMPNNRFLAERTGGTYSTLKVQPAELEDSGVYFCASSRSGTGASDTQYFGPGTRLTVL.